These 25 T cell receptor beta chains were sequenced from one sample in a study of vaccination and CD4 T cells after COVID-19. These TCRs' antigens remain unknown. Treatment defined: approximately 11-day PBMC culture with coronavirus spike peptide pools or control peptides (ViraFEST assay). Cultured CD4+ T cell DNA was sequenced using the Oncomine TCR Beta short-read assay. Using its own MiXCR run on the PCR reads, TCRdb lists one record per CDR3 protein. The data show some 16,000 distinct CDR3 sequences, with about 53% seen just once and about 16% held by the top ten. Sequences were obtained from CD4+ T cells from blood, cultured in vitro. Receptor source: a human donor who had recovered from COVID-19.

The chain is built from TRBV20-1 and TRBJ2-7, with 10 bases identical to TRBD2. This CDR3 comprises 14 residues. V shed 5 bases and J 5 bases; nucleotides not matched to a gene: 9. Germline values: CDR1 DFQATT, CDR2 SNEGSKA (reference sequence). CDR3 residues: CSAGRAGGRNEQYF. The CDR3 DNA follows: TGCAGTGCTGGAAGAGCGGGAGGGCGGAACGAGCAGTACTTC.

This clonotype was recorded only once. In nucleotides, the CDR3 is TGTGCCAGCAGTGTCGGGACGGGCTATGGCTACACCTTC. Its translation is CASSVGTGYGYTF. The chain uses TRBV6-1 and TRBJ1-2, with TRBD1 as a possible D gene (5 bases). The CDR3 totals 13 residues. V was shortened by 4 bases and J by 4 bases, with 10 bases between the two germline ends. In germline, CDR1 is MNHNS, CDR2 SASEGT.

The chain couples TRBV6-1 to TRBJ1-6; D might be TRBD1 (5 bases). CDR1 and CDR2 (germline): MNHNS, SASEGT. This CDR3 has 19 amino acids. V was cut by 2 bases and J by 0 bases, with 17 bases left in between. CDR3 in amino acids: CASSEFQGGPSSYNSPLHF. The DNA of the CDR3 is TGTGCCAGCAGTGAATTTCAGGGTGGACCCAGCTCCTATAATTCACCCCTCCACTTT.

V and J are TRBV20-1 and TRBJ1-5; D perhaps matches TRBD1 (5 bases). V lost 3 bases and J lost 3, with 9 bases in between. Germline V gene lookup returns CDR1 DFQATT and CDR2 SNEGSKA (reference sequence). CDR3 size: 13 residues. The CDR3 reads CSASRGVNQPQHF. The DNA of the CDR3 is TGCAGTGCTAGTCGAGGGGTCAATCAGCCCCAGCATTTT.

This rearrangement joins TRBV7-2 to TRBJ2-1; 11 positions match TRBD2. This CDR3 is 16 amino acids long. Looked up from germline, CDR1 is SGHTA and CDR2 is FQGNSA. After removal of 2 bases from V and 5 bases from J, the junction contained 5 bases not matched to a gene. In DNA form, the CDR3 reads TGTGCCAGCAGCTTACTTGGGACTAGCGGACACAATGAGCAGTTCTTC. Translated: CASSLLGTSGHNEQFF.

This clonotype appeared a few times. J is TRBJ2-3 and V is TRBV24-1; D is possibly TRBD1 (6 bases). Trimming shortened V by 4 bases and J by 2 bases, and 9 bases separated the two germline ends. The length of the CDR3 is 14 residues. Germline values: CDR1 KGHDR, CDR2 SFDVKD. CDR3 amino acids: CATSDRQDTDTQYF. The DNA for the CDR3 is TGTGCCACCAGTGACCGACAGGACACAGATACGCAGTATTTT.

This clonotype occurred a few times. V and J are TRBV19 and TRBJ1-5; 8 bases map to TRBD1. Per germline, CDR1 LNHDA and CDR2 SQIVND (reference sequence). V trimming: 4 bases; J trimming: 4 bases; junction bases outside the gene matches: 6. The CDR3 is made up of 15 amino acids. CDR3: CASSTRDRGNQPQHF. The CDR3 DNA sequence: TGTGCCAGTAGTACCAGAGACAGGGGAAATCAGCCCCAGCATTTT.

The DNA of the CDR3 is TGCAGTGCTAGAGATCTAAGGCGGGGGGGCGGGGGATCAGATACGCAGTATTTT. Its translation: CSARDLRRGGGGSDTQYF. The chain links TRBV20-1 to TRBJ2-3; 9 nucleotides agree with TRBD2. The CDR3 has 18 residues. V lost 0 bases, J lost 4 bases, and 14 bases stayed unmatched. The V gene's germline CDR1 is DFQATT and CDR2 SNEGSKA (reference sequence).

This clonotype appeared a few times. This chain joins TRBV11-3 and TRBJ1-2; 8 nucleotides agree with TRBD1. J gave up 2 bases and V 5 bases, and 7 bases lay outside the gene matches. CDR3 length: 15 residues. Looked up from germline, CDR1 is SGHNT and CDR2 is YENEEA. The CDR3 DNA reads TGTGCCAGCAGCCCTACAGGGGGATTAAACTATGGCTACACCTTC. It codes for CASSPTGGLNYGYTF.

The J gene is TRBJ2-3, the V gene TRBV25-1; D gene uncertain. V was clipped by 10 bases and J by 3 bases, with 8 bases between them. The CDR3 length is 11 residues. Germline loops: CDR1 MGHDK, CDR2 SYGVNS. The CDR3 bases are TGTGCCACCCTGCGGACAGATACGCAGTATTTT. Amino acids: CATLRTDTQYF.

CDR3 region: CASSSLHHEQYF. CDR3 nucleotides: TGTGCCAGCAGTTCCCTCCACCACGAGCAGTACTTC. The chain carries TRBV28 and TRBJ2-7; D gene uncertain. V lost 4 bases and J 5 bases, leaving 9 bases between the germline ends. Per the germline V gene, CDR1 is MDHEN and CDR2 is SYDVKM. CDR3 size: 12 residues.

This rearrangement joins TRBV6-4 to TRBJ1-3; 7 bases match TRBD1. J lost 3 bases, V lost 2 bases, and 4 bases had no gene match. This CDR3 is built from 15 residues. Germline loops: CDR1 MRHNA, CDR2 SNTAGT. CDR3 sequence (DNA): TGTGCCAGCAGTGACGCGACAGGGTATGGAAACACCATATATTTT. This encodes CASSDATGYGNTIYF.

The J gene is TRBJ1-4, the V gene TRBV20-1, with no clear D. The V end lost 6 bases, the J end lost 5 bases, and 13 bases lay between the germline ends. Germline V lookup: CDR1 DFQATT, CDR2 SNEGSKA (reference sequence). The CDR3 runs 13 residues. The CDR3 here is CSARPGYNEKLFF. The CDR3 nucleotides are TGCAGTGCACGCCCGGGATACAATGAAAAACTGTTTTTT.

The V gene is TRBV6-1, the J gene TRBJ2-7; TRBD2 might be the D (6 bases). Germline loops: CDR1 MNHNS, CDR2 SASEGT. Trimming removed 1 base at V and 6 bases at J, with 19 bases between. The length of the CDR3 is 16 residues. CDR3 nucleotide sequence: TGTGCCAGCAGTGAAGGTGGTGAATCTTACGGGAGCGAGCAGTACTTC. This sequence encodes CASSEGGESYGSEQYF.

The chain has TRBV25-1 and TRBJ2-2, with D possibly matching TRBD1 (5 bases). The length of the CDR3 is 15 residues. V was trimmed by 2 bases and J by 1 base, leaving 8 bases between them. From germline, CDR1 is MGHDK and CDR2 SYGVNS. CDR3 in DNA: TGTGCCAGCAGTGAAGGGGCAGGGAACACCGGGGAGCTGTTTTTT. Translating gives CASSEGAGNTGELFF.

V and J are TRBV7-8 and TRBJ2-3; 10 nucleotides match TRBD2. This CDR3 is 16 amino acids long. V lost 1 base, J lost 6 bases, and 7 bases stayed unmatched. Germline V CDR1 and CDR2: SGHVS, FQNEAQ. As DNA, the CDR3 is TGTGCCAGCAGCTTAGGGGTAGCGGGAGGTCAGGATACGCAGTATTTT. This translates into CASSLGVAGGQDTQYF.

The rearrangement uses TRBV11-2 and TRBJ2-1; 7 bases agree with TRBD1. The CDR3 covers 13 residues. CDR1 is SGHAT, CDR2 FQNNGV, per germline. Trimming took 4 bases from V and 7 from J; bases not matched to a gene: 4. This CDR3 is CASSWNRGNEQFF. CDR3 DNA: TGTGCCAGCAGCTGGAACAGGGGAAATGAGCAGTTCTTC.

This sequence joins TRBV6-4 and TRBJ1-5, with TRBD1 matching over 10 bases. V gave up 5 bases and J gave up 5 bases; unmatched junction bases: 6. The CDR3 runs to 15 residues. Germline lookup yields CDR1 MRHNA and CDR2 SNTAGT. CDR3 in DNA: TGTGCCAGCAGTTTCTGGACAGGGGGGGATCAGCCCCAGCATTTT. Protein: CASSFWTGGDQPQHF.

With respect to this clonotype: Sequence at one end of the junction differs from germline and may be a read error. The chain links TRBV20-1 to TRBJ1-1; tentatively, D is TRBD1 (5 bases). The germline gives CDR1 DFQATT, CDR2 SNEGSKA (reference sequence). This CDR3 is built from 13 residues. The CDR3 protein is CRAIFGRDTEAFF. DNA for the CDR3: TGCAGAGCTATCTTCGGCAGGGACACTGAAGCTTTCTTT.

This rearrangement joins TRBV2 to TRBJ1-6; D call uncertain. Germline loops: CDR1 SNHLY, CDR2 FYNNEI. V was trimmed by 2 bases and J by 8 bases, leaving 4 bases between them. There are 12 residues in the CDR3. CDR3 DNA sequence: TGTGCCAGCAGTGAAATCGATTCACCCCTCCACTTT. As protein: CASSEIDSPLHF.

The chain is built from TRBV20-1 and TRBJ1-5; unclear D gene. Germline V gene sequence: CDR1 DFQATT, CDR2 SNEGSKA (reference sequence). The CDR3 covers 15 residues. Trimming took 6 bases from V and 2 from J, leaving 17 bases between them. The CDR3 bases are TGCAGTGCGCGGGATTACGGGTCGGGCAATCAGCCCCAGCATTTT. Protein sequence: CSARDYGSGNQPQHF.

The J gene is TRBJ1-5, the V gene TRBV20-1; D perhaps matches TRBD1 (5 bases). Germline-derived CDR1 and CDR2 are DFQATT and SNEGSKA (reference sequence). The CDR3 has 14 residues. The ends were cut back, 5 bases at V and 6 bases at J, with 17 bases in the middle. CDR3: CSAETLGVTQPQHF. The CDR3 region has the DNA TGCAGTGCTGAGACGTTGGGGGTGACTCAGCCCCAGCATTTT.

CDR3 nucleotides: TGTGCCAGCAGCCGTTGGCCTAGCGGGAGGTTTTACACCGGGGAGCTGTTTTTT. It codes for CASSRWPSGRFYTGELFF. The chain carries TRBV7-2 and TRBJ2-2; 11 bases are a match to TRBD2. This CDR3 is built from 18 residues. The V gene's germline CDR1 is SGHTA and CDR2 FQGNSA. V gave up 5 bases and J gave up 3 bases; unmatched junction bases: 11.

This rearrangement joins TRBV6-1 to TRBJ1-5, with D unresolved. V gave up 4 bases and J gave up 6 bases, with 10 bases separating them. The CDR3 sequence is 13 residues long. Germline CDR1 is MNHNS and CDR2 is SASEGT. The CDR3 region is CASSGGWGQPQHF. DNA of the CDR3: TGTGCCAGCAGTGGTGGTTGGGGTCAGCCCCAGCATTTT.

This clonotype was observed a few times. This chain's CDR3 is CASSYGRWGDTEAFF. In nucleotides, the CDR3 is TGTGCCAGCAGTTACGGTCGATGGGGGGACACTGAAGCTTTCTTT. This chain links TRBV6-5 with TRBJ1-1, with a weak D call TRBD1 (5 bases). The germline V gene encodes CDR1 MNHEY and CDR2 SVGAGI. This CDR3 has 15 amino acids. The V end lost 2 bases, the J end lost 3 bases, and 13 bases lay between the germline ends.